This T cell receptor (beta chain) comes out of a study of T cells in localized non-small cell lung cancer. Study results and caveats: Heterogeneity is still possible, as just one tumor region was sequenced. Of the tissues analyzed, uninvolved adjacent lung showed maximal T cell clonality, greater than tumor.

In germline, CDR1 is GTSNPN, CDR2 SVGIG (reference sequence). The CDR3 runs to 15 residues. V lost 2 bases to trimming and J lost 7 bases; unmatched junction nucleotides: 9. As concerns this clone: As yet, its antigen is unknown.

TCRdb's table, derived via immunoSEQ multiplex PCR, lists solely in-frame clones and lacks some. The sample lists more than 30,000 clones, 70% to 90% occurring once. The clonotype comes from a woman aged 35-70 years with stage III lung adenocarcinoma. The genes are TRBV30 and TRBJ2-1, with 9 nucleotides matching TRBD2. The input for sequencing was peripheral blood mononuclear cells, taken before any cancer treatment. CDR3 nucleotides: TGTGCCTGGAGTCCCTGGCGGGAGGGTGGGAATGAGCAGTTCTTC. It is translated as CAWSPWREGGNEQFF.